This TCR beta chain was captured in a study of identical twins. The V and J ends lost 0 bases and 2 bases, in that order; junction bases with no gene match: 18. There are 20 residues in the CDR3. Germline V lookup: CDR1 SGHRS, CDR2 YFSETQ. In this sample, this clonotype turned up a few times. Its antigen remains unknown. Points from the study as a whole: The models gave estimates that fell short of the out-of-frame TCR alpha sharing seen in monozygotic twins. Weaker excess twin sharing was seen among beta out-of-frame sequences. Carriage of fewer insertions was seen in abundant cord blood beta clonotypes, whereas memory repertoires showed none.

Unique molecular identifiers were present on cDNA, and template switching added a universal primer site. TCRdb analysed the 5' RACE reads with MiXCR anew, one entry per CDR3 protein. Of around 1.7 million distinct CDR3 sequences in the sample, around 33% were seen once. This receptor was obtained from a newborn girl in good health. The chain uses TRBV5-1 and TRBJ2-3, with 7 bases lining up with TRBD2. Sequencing was performed on cord blood. CDR3 bases: TGCGCCAGCAGCTTGGCTATCGGGACTACTTTTAGCGTAATCACAGATACGCAGTATTTT. Translated, it gives CASSLAIGTTFSVITDTQYF.